This T cell receptor (beta chain) originates from a study of PD-L1 blockade in urothelial cancer (dated by TCRdb to about 2017). Describing the broader study: Every patient began therapy at some point between 2013 and 2015 and was given atezolizumab 1,200 mg intravenously every 3 weeks. Durable clinical benefit was achieved by nine patients but not by the remaining 20. About 85% of the roughly 29 patients were identified as males with urothelial cancer of bladder origin, and a prior smoking history was reported by 18 of 29 patients. The study, an exploratory multi-omic analysis, examined somatic, immune and clinical correlates of response to PD-L1 blockade with atezolizumab in urothelial cancer. A median of 141,255 T cells and just over 80,000 unique TCRs was obtained from blood samples, and a median clonality of roughly 0.082 was observed. Blood samples were analyzed at two time points: 3 weeks after treatment start (second dose) and 6 weeks after treatment start. Durable clinical benefit meant progression-free survival longer than 6 months, and TCR features were also tested against progression-free and overall survival. Some 29 patients had pretreatment blood TCR-seq, about 25 had at least one posttreatment blood collection, and about 25 had tumor TCR-seq. In the same patients, whole exome sequencing and RNA sequencing of pretreatment tumors were performed in addition to TCR sequencing. TCR sequencing covered pretreatment tumor samples and matched, serially collected peripheral blood taken before and after atezolizumab treatment. Patients had an ECOG performance status of 0 or 1 and had received between 0 and 3 prior chemotherapy regimens.

Synthetic TCR analog templates were spiked into each PCR to estimate absolute template abundance from read counts. The immunoSEQ assay was used to amplify TCRbeta CDR3 regions from genomic DNA with bias-controlled V and J gene primers. Rearranged TCRbeta segments were sequenced at approximately 20X coverage. In the paper's pipeline: Clustering was used to correct sequencing errors, and CDR3s were annotated against IMGT so that V, D and J genes could be assigned. Downstream analyses used only productive TCRbeta rearrangements and left out out-of-frame or stop-codon sequences. Clonality was computed as one minus Shannon entropy normalized by the log of the number of unique productive sequences. Fisher's exact test with Benjamini-Hochberg correction, using a cutoff of adjusted p below 0.01, was how clones that differed between time points or between blood and tumor were identified. TCRdb stores this immuneACCESS table with in-frame sequences only. Part of the clones is absent; in the studies checked, under half of the shortfall reflects unresolved V genes, and no reason is known for the rest. For V, J and clone size, that table is used; D and trimming come from the DNA. Here the sample has about 120,000 clones; approximately 90% occur a single time. Around 1.7% of the sample rests with the top ten.

Turning to this clone: This receptor's antigen is unknown. No much larger clonotype is one base removed from it; base qualities were not supplied.

Beyond this particular receptor, the publication reports: Greater expansion of tumor-associated TCR clones in peripheral blood 3 weeks after the start of treatment was observed in patients with durable benefit (n ≈ 22, p = 0.022). A pretreatment peripheral blood TCR clonality below the median was linked to improved progression-free and overall survival. Because the sample size was small (n ≈ 27) and many of the analyses were exploratory, the results are meant to be hypothesis-generating.

Reading the label with the study, this specimen's time point is: peripheral blood 6 weeks after treatment start. The cohort included roughly 30 patients with locally advanced or metastatic urothelial carcinoma who were treated at Memorial Sloan Kettering on a trial protocol. Peripheral blood mononuclear cells were collected pretreatment and during treatment, with between 1 and 8 total time points obtained per patient. The Qiagen DNeasy Blood extraction kit was used to purify genomic DNA from total PBMCs and from tumor samples. PBMCs were collected pretreatment and during treatment, and were isolated and stored as previously described. The sequence was obtained from a man aged 60 to 75 with urothelial cancer. The source material was PBMCs, sampled around atezolizumab (anti-PD-L1) treatment.

The DNA reads TGTGCCAGCTCGCAGGGGGCATCGTACGAGCAGTACTTC. Its protein is CASSQGASYEQYF. Here the chain combines TRBV18 and TRBJ2-7, with TRBD1 matching 8 junction bases. The germline V gene gives CDR1 as KGHSH and CDR2 as LQKENI. V is trimmed back by 6 bases and J by 4 bases, and the junction contains 5 bases that no gene match accounts for. The CDR3 has 13 amino acids, counting the end cysteine and phenylalanine. This entry keeps only the CDR3 DNA: 39 bases, framed from base 1.